The rows below give T cell receptor beta chains drawn from one sample of a study of shared clonotypes between healthy human individuals. Only in-frame clones appear in the TCRdb table, and some are missing; sequencing was by immunoSEQ multiplex PCR. The sample includes some 240,000 clones, just over 65% seen only once; the top ten take 11%. The sequenced material came from memory CD4+ T cells sorted from blood. These receptors originate from a man aged 25-45 years in good health. The CDR3 runs from the conserved cysteine through the conserved F or W. The D gene is left open where the match is weak. The size field is filled for only some rows; it gives once, few, many or a size class.

d_gene	j_gene	abundance	v_gene	CDR3aa	CDR3nt
.	TRBJ1-2	.	TRBV19	CASSMKQYGYTF	TGTGCCAGTAGTATGAAGCAGTATGGCTACACCTTC
.	TRBJ2-3	.	TRBV2	CASSGTQYTDTQYF	TGTGCCAGCAGCGGGACCCAATACACAGATACGCAGTATTTT
.	TRBJ2-3	.	TRBV29-1	CSVDRGGTDTQYF	TGCAGCGTTGACAGGGGAGGGACAGATACGCAGTATTTT
TRBD2	TRBJ2-3	few	TRBV10-3	CAISESSGRFTDTQYF	TGTGCCATCAGTGAGTCTAGCGGGAGGTTCACAGATACGCAGTATTTT
TRBD2	TRBJ2-5	few	TRBV18	CASSSSGSPRETQYF	TGTGCCAGCTCGTCTAGCGGGAGTCCCCGAGAGACCCAGTACTTC
TRBD2	TRBJ2-2	.	TRBV18	CASWTGGNTGELFF	TGTGCCAGCTGGACGGGAGGGAACACCGGGGAGCTGTTTTTT
.	TRBJ2-5	many	TRBV6-1	CASSDSEKETQYF	TGTGCCAGCAGTGATTCGGAGAAGGAGACCCAGTACTTC
.	TRBJ2-1	few	TRBV21-1	CASSPRDTYNEQFF	TGTGCCAGCAGCCCCCGGGACACCTACAATGAGCAGTTCTTC
TRBD1	TRBJ1-5	few	TRBV18	CASSSDRGNQPQHF	TGTGCCAGCTCATCAGACAGGGGAAATCAGCCCCAGCATTTT
.	TRBJ2-7	many	TRBV11-2	CASSLFDHYEQYF	TGTGCCAGCAGCTTATTCGACCACTACGAGCAGTACTTC
.	TRBJ2-5	.	TRBV2	CASSGRGPHMETQYF	TGTGCCAGCTCCGGGAGGGGGCCACACATGGAGACCCAGTACTTC
.	TRBJ2-7	.	TRBV5-4	CASSPDGKQYF	TGTGCCAGCAGCCCGGATGGCAAGCAGTACTTC
.	TRBJ2-1	.	TRBV27	CASSLFKRGSYNEQFF	TGTGCCAGCAGTTTATTTAAAAGGGGGTCCTACAATGAGCAGTTCTTC
TRBD2	TRBJ2-1	few	TRBV7-9	CASSLALAGTYNEQFF	TGTGCCAGCAGCTTAGCCCTAGCGGGCACCTACAATGAGCAGTTCTTC
.	TRBJ2-1	.	TRBV5-4	CASSLDPSGGEFF	TGTGCCAGCAGCTTGGACCCTTCTGGAGGGGAGTTCTTC
.	TRBJ1-2	.	TRBV6-1	CASRPGPEHPGYTF	TGTGCCAGCAGACCCGGGCCCGAGCATCCTGGCTACACCTTC
.	TRBJ1-3	.	TRBV9	CASSPPGGGFAGNTIYF	TGTGCCAGCAGCCCCCCTGGGGGAGGGTTCGCTGGAAACACCATATATTTT
TRBD2	TRBJ2-1	.	TRBV20-1	CSARGGSEQFF	TGCAGTGCCCGGGGCGGGAGTGAGCAGTTCTTC
.	TRBJ2-3	many	TRBV7-3	CASSWDTTDTQYF	TGTGCCAGCAGCTGGGACACCACAGATACGCAGTATTTT
.	TRBJ2-5	few	TRBV5-1	CASSLGRGGETQYF	TGCGCCAGCAGCTTGGGCAGGGGCGGCGAGACCCAGTACTTC
.	TRBJ2-2	.	TRBV11-3	CASSLGGHSKWGSGELFF	TGTGCCAGCAGCTTAGGGGGACACAGCAAATGGGGATCCGGGGAGCTGTTTTTT
.	TRBJ2-1	.	TRBV5-6	CASSSAEFEQFF	TGTGCCAGCAGCTCTGCGGAGTTTGAGCAGTTCTTC
TRBD1	TRBJ1-3	few	TRBV5-4	CASSQGQGLGYTIYF	TGTGCCAGCAGCCAGGGACAGGGGTTAGGATACACCATATATTTT
.	TRBJ1-5	many	TRBV7-2	CASSFGGRNQPQHF	TGTGCCAGCAGCTTCGGGGGTCGCAATCAGCCCCAGCATTTT
.	TRBJ2-1	few	TRBV7-3	CASSLVGQAGYNEQFF	TGTGCCAGCAGCTTAGTGGGTCAAGCAGGCTACAATGAGCAGTTCTTC
TRBD1	TRBJ2-7	.	TRBV5-1	CASSSGQDVRFGEQYF	TGCGCCAGCAGCTCGGGACAGGACGTCCGGTTCGGCGAGCAGTACTTC
.	TRBJ1-2	.	TRBV28	CASKDSVTNYGYTF	TGTGCCAGCAAAGACAGCGTAACTAACTATGGCTACACCTTC
.	TRBJ1-5	.	TRBV6-5	CASNPNGAGNQPQHF	TGTGCCAGCAACCCCAACGGGGCGGGCAATCAGCCCCAGCATTTT
TRBD2	TRBJ2-3	.	TRBV7-2	CASSRGTSRTDTQYF	TGTGCCAGCAGCCGAGGGACTAGCCGCACAGATACGCAGTATTTT
.	TRBJ1-2	.	TRBV30	CAWSVGSLGGLYGYTF	TGTGCCTGGAGTGTAGGCTCCTTAGGGGGGCTTTATGGCTACACCTTC
.	TRBJ2-3	.	TRBV4-2	CASSQGSPDTQYF	TGTGCCAGCAGCCAAGGGAGTCCAGATACGCAGTATTTT
.	TRBJ1-2	.	TRBV9	CASSREERGLGYGYTF	TGTGCCAGCAGCCGAGAAGAGAGGGGCCTGGGGTATGGCTACACCTTC
.	TRBJ2-1	.	TRBV10-2	CASSDQGDSYNEQFF	TGCGCCAGCAGTGATCAAGGAGATTCCTACAATGAGCAGTTCTTC
.	TRBJ1-4	.	TRBV18	CASSPGATNEKLFF	TGTGCCAGCTCACCAGGGGCCACTAATGAAAAACTGTTTTTT
TRBD1	TRBJ1-1	.	TRBV19	CASRQQGDTEAFF	TGTGCCAGTCGACAACAGGGGGACACTGAAGCTTTCTTT
.	TRBJ2-3	.	TRBV9	CASSVQGRPDTQYF	TGTGCCAGCAGCGTTCAGGGTCGGCCAGATACGCAGTATTTT
TRBD2	TRBJ2-5	few	TRBV28	CASSPHTGGEETQYF	TGTGCCAGCAGCCCCCATACGGGGGGGGAAGAGACCCAGTACTTC
TRBD1	TRBJ2-7	few	TRBV11-2	CASSFWDRSHEQYF	TGTGCCAGCAGCTTCTGGGACAGGTCTCACGAGCAGTACTTC
.	TRBJ2-5	.	TRBV11-1	CASSPRSIGETQYF	TGTGCCAGCAGCCCCCGGAGTATTGGAGAGACCCAGTACTTC
TRBD1	TRBJ2-3	.	TRBV14	CASSPQGGFTDTQYF	TGTGCCAGCAGCCCACAGGGGGGATTCACAGATACGCAGTATTTT
TRBD2	TRBJ2-1	.	TRBV5-5	CANSPLAGVYNEQFF	TGTGCCAACAGCCCCCTAGCGGGGGTTTACAATGAGCAGTTCTTC
TRBD2	TRBJ2-2	many	TRBV10-2	CASTRTSGFTNTGELFF	TGCGCCAGCACCCGGACTAGCGGATTCACGAACACCGGGGAGCTGTTTTTT
TRBD2	TRBJ2-3	.	TRBV7-9	CASSSEAGGRRGTDTQYF	TGTGCCAGCAGCTCCGAAGCGGGAGGGCGCCGTGGAACAGATACGCAGTATTTT
.	TRBJ2-6	.	TRBV11-2	CASSLGSSGANVLTF	TGTGCCAGCAGCTTAGGAAGCTCTGGGGCCAACGTCCTGACTTTC
.	TRBJ2-6	.	TRBV6-1	CASSVPGANVLTF	TGTGCCAGCAGTGTTCCTGGGGCCAACGTCCTGACTTTC
.	TRBJ2-2	.	TRBV14	CASSLAAAGGELFF	TGTGCCAGCAGTCTAGCCGCAGCTGGCGGGGAGCTGTTTTTT
TRBD2	TRBJ2-1	.	TRBV7-2	CASSLLAGAYNEQFF	TGTGCCAGCAGCTTACTAGCGGGAGCCTACAATGAGCAGTTCTTC
.	TRBJ1-5	few	TRBV2	CASSLDSYSNQPQHF	TGTGCCAGCTCCCTTGACAGTTATAGCAATCAGCCCCAGCATTTT
.	TRBJ1-5	few	TRBV6-1	CASKGAGPQHF	TGTGCCAGCAAAGGGGCTGGGCCCCAGCATTTT
TRBD1	TRBJ2-7	.	TRBV18	CASSGDRPNEQYF	TGTGCCAGCTCAGGGGACAGACCTAACGAGCAGTACTTC
.	TRBJ2-5	.	TRBV5-5	CASSLMAGQETQYF	TGTGCCAGCAGCTTGATGGCGGGACAAGAGACCCAGTACTTC
.	TRBJ1-2	.	TRBV21-1	CASSKELDGCGYTF	TGTGCCAGCAGCAAAGAGCTGGACGGGTGCGGCTACACCTTC